This T cell receptor (beta chain) derives from a study of blood T cell repertoires in COVID-19. Study-wide background: The United States, Italy and Spain were the sources of the acute and convalescent COVID-19 samples.

In the original analysis: Counts of nucleated cells, estimated from reference gene primer amplification, were obtained. Assay used: immunoSEQ multiplex PCR; TCRdb lists only in-frame clones, some missing. From that table come the V and J calls and clone size; the DNA was used to work out D and trimming. The table records around 85,000 clones, 87% of them present only once. CDR1 and CDR2 (germline): GTSNPN, SVGIG (reference sequence). V lost 0 bases to trimming and J lost 0 bases, with 18 bases between them. The CDR3 has 19 amino acids. This TCR was sampled from a man aged 55 to 70 with acute or convalescent COVID-19. The source material was peripheral blood. The rearrangement joins TRBV30 to TRBJ2-6; possibly TRBD2 for D (6 bases). CDR3 in amino acids: CAWSVRGVGLHSGANVLTF. CDR3 in DNA: TGTGCCTGGAGTGTACGAGGGGTGGGACTCCACTCTGGGGCCAACGTCCTGACTTTC. Complete variable domain (other parts from reference TRBV30 and TRBJ2-6): SQTIHQWPATLVQPVGSPLSLECTVEGTSNPNLYWYRQAAGRGLQLLFYSVGIGQISSEVPQNLSASRPQDRQFILSSKKLLLSDSGFYLCAWSVRGVGLHSGANVLTFGAGSRLTVL.